Presented here are 8 T cell receptor beta chains from one specimen sequenced in a study of CD8 T cells in Susac syndrome. With random hexamers, 0.5 to 1 ug RNA was reverse transcribed. TCRdb reprocessed the immunoSEQ multiplex PCR reads with MiXCR, giving one entry per CDR3 protein. The sample holds more than 150,000 distinct CDR3 sequences; about 92% are singletons and the top ten take around 0.087%. Sequencing was carried out using CD4+ T cells from PBMCs. These receptors were taken from a human donor in good health.

V gene TRBV5-1 combines with J gene TRBJ2-3, with TRBD1 identical over 10 bases. The germline CDR1 and CDR2 sequences are SGHRS and YFSETQ. The CDR3 is 17 residues long. V trimming: 4 bases; J trimming: 0 bases; junction bases outside the gene matches: 8. This chain's CDR3 is CASSPWDRGSSTDTQYF. CDR3 in DNA: TGCGCCAGCAGCCCCTGGGACAGGGGATCTAGCACAGATACGCAGTATTTT.

The chain couples TRBV7-7 to TRBJ2-7; D remains unclear. Germline CDR1 SSHAT, CDR2 FNYEAQ (reference sequence). V dropped 1 base and J dropped 3 bases, with 10 bases sitting between them. CDR3 length: 14 residues. The CDR3 DNA reads as TGTGCCAGCAGCTTAGAGGGCAAGGACTACGAGCAGTACTTC. Amino acids: CASSLEGKDYEQYF.

The chain has TRBV29-1 and TRBJ1-2, with D maybe TRBD1 (5 bases). Trimming removed 7 bases from V and 6 bases from J, with 15 bases in between. This CDR3 comprises 12 residues. Germline CDR1 is SQVTM and CDR2 is ANQGSEA. CDR3 region: CSGFRDVNGYTF. The CDR3 bases are TGCAGCGGTTTCCGGGACGTAAATGGCTACACCTTC.

This clonotype was observed a single time. The genes are TRBV20-1 and TRBJ2-3, with 7 bases aligning to TRBD2. The CDR3 sequence is 15 residues long. Germline V gene lookup returns CDR1 DFQATT and CDR2 SNEGSKA (reference sequence). Trimming removed 3 bases from V and 1 base from J; junction bases left unmatched: 7. The CDR3 is CSARDPSGGTDTQYF. The CDR3 coding sequence is TGCAGTGCTAGGGACCCCAGCGGGGGCACAGATACGCAGTATTTT.

The chain combines TRBV7-7 with TRBJ2-5; the match to TRBD1 covers 8 bases. The CDR3 runs 13 residues. After removal of 5 bases from V and 5 bases from J, the junction contained 4 bases not matched to a gene. Germline V gene sequence: CDR1 SSHAT, CDR2 FNYEAQ (reference sequence). CDR3 in DNA: TGTGCCAGCAGCCCAGGGGGCTTCGAGACCCAGTACTTC. Encoded protein: CASSPGGFETQYF.

The rearrangement links TRBV6-2 or TRBV6-3 to TRBJ1-1; tentatively, D is TRBD1 (6 bases). The CDR3 loop spans 14 amino acids. Germline lookup yields CDR1 MNHEY and CDR2 SVGEGT. Trimming cost V 7 bases and J 5 bases, with 17 bases left between them. The CDR3 bases are TGTGCCAGCAAGCCTAACAGGGTTAGGACTGAAGCTTTCTTT. It codes for CASKPNRVRTEAFF.

The chain uses TRBV5-1 and TRBJ2-7, with 8 bases identical to TRBD1. The CDR3 extends over 15 amino acids. V gave up 3 bases and J gave up 4 bases; unmatched junction bases: 9. Germline CDR1 is SGHRS and CDR2 is YFSETQ. The CDR3 nucleotides read TGCGCCAGCAGCTCTCGTAGACAGGGGAGTTACGAGCAGTACTTC. It codes for CASSSRRQGSYEQYF.

The rearrangement joins TRBV30 to TRBJ1-2; D is unresolved. The germline CDR1 and CDR2 sequences are GTSNPN and SVGIG (reference sequence). The CDR3 has 12 amino acids. The V and J ends lost 3 bases and 2 bases respectively, with 7 bases between them. The CDR3 spells CAWRGRNYGYTF. As DNA, the CDR3 is TGTGCCTGGAGGGGAAGAAACTATGGCTACACCTTC.